Shown below are 16 T cell receptor beta chains from a single sample sequenced in a study of T cells after somatic rescue of genetic block. The method was immunoSEQ multiplex PCR; TCRdb's version includes in-frame clones alone and lacks a portion of them. The sample carries 68,000 or so clones, around 92% recorded once. The sequencing input was peripheral blood mononuclear cells (PBMCs). These receptors originate from a man aged 40-49 years.

This clone occurred a few times. The chain joins TRBV7-9 to TRBJ1-5, with a possible D match to TRBD1 (6 bases). Per the germline V gene, CDR1 is SEHNR and CDR2 is FQNEAQ (reference sequence). There are 12 residues in the CDR3. Trimming removed 6 bases at V and 4 bases at J, with 7 bases between. The CDR3: CASSTGNQPQHF. In nucleotides, the CDR3 is TGTGCCAGCAGTACAGGGAATCAGCCCCAGCATTTT.

The V call is TRBV10-3, the J call TRBJ2-1, with 7 bases lining up with TRBD1. The CDR3 is made up of 14 amino acids. V dropped 8 bases and J dropped 2; count of bases not matched to a gene: 6. Germline V gene lookup returns CDR1 ENHRY and CDR2 SYGVKD. The CDR3 coding sequence is TGTGCCATCGGTGGTCAGGGGGCCTACAATGAGCAGTTCTTC. Translation: CAIGGQGAYNEQFF.

CDR3 sequence reads: CASSLGSPMGTGELFF. As DNA, the CDR3 is TGTGCCAGCAGCTTGGGTTCGCCCATGGGCACCGGGGAGCTGTTTTTT. The chain combines TRBV5-5 with TRBJ2-2, with unresolved D. With 0 bases removed from V and 4 bases from J, the gap between germline ends came to 13 bases. The CDR3 covers 16 residues. CDR1 is SGHKS and CDR2 is YYEKEE in the germline V gene (reference sequence). The full variable domain, rest sourced from reference TRBV5-5 and TRBJ2-2, is DAGVTQSPTHLIKTRGQQVTLRCSPISGHKSVSWYQQVLGQGPQFIFQYYEKEERGRGNFPDRFSARQFPNYSSELNVNALLLGDSALYLCASSLGSPMGTGELFFGEGSRLTVL.

The J gene is TRBJ2-2, the V gene TRBV19, with D perhaps TRBD2 (5 bases). The V end was cut by 7 bases, the J end by 5 bases, with 11 bases between. CDR1 and CDR2 from the germline V gene are LNHDA and SQIVND (reference sequence). The CDR3 contains 13 residues. The DNA of the CDR3 is TGTGCCAGTACCCCTCCGGGAACCGGGGAGCTGTTTTTT. Translated: CASTPPGTGELFF.

This clone was found a few times. The chain carries TRBV6-4 and TRBJ1-2, with D possibly matching TRBD1 (5 bases). CDR3 length: 13 residues. Germline V gene sequence: CDR1 MRHNA, CDR2 SNTAGT. V lost 4 bases and J lost 6, with 12 bases in between. The CDR3 loop reads CASSAQGGDGYTF. For the CDR3, the DNA is TGTGCCAGCAGTGCTCAGGGAGGCGATGGCTACACCTTC.

This chain uses TRBV28 with TRBJ2-7, with 11 bases fitting TRBD1. Germline values: CDR1 MDHEN, CDR2 SYDVKM. Trimming removed 0 bases from V and 3 bases from J; junction bases left unmatched: 1. The CDR3 spans 15 residues. The DNA of the CDR3 is TGTGCCAGCAGTTTATGGGGACAGGGGGTCTACGAGCAGTACTTC. Encoded protein: CASSLWGQGVYEQYF.

V gene TRBV9 combines with J gene TRBJ2-2; 9 nucleotides line up with TRBD2. CDR1 and CDR2 (germline): SGDLS, YYNGEE. With 0 bases clipped from V and 4 bases from J, the junction kept 7 bases outside the gene matches. This CDR3 is built from 17 residues. Written as DNA, the CDR3 is TGTGCCAGCAGCGTAGGAGCGGGGGGTTCTTTCACCGGGGAGCTGTTTTTT. Its protein product is CASSVGAGGSFTGELFF.

J is TRBJ2-7 and V is TRBV5-4; possible D gene TRBD2, 5 bases. This CDR3 contains 13 residues. Trimming took 2 bases from V and 3 from J, leaving 9 bases between them. Looked up from germline, CDR1 is SGHNT and CDR2 is YYREEE (reference sequence). CDR3 region: CASSFSGGYEQYF. For the CDR3, the DNA is TGTGCCAGCAGCTTTTCCGGAGGCTACGAGCAGTACTTC.

The V gene is TRBV4-3, the J gene TRBJ1-4, with D perhaps matching TRBD1 (6 bases). Trimming pared 5 bases from V and 7 bases from J, leaving 20 bases between. The CDR3 extends over 16 amino acids. Germline CDR1 and CDR2: LGHNA and YSLEER. The chain's CDR3 is CASSFTGFASSEKLFF. The CDR3 DNA sequence: TGCGCCAGCAGCTTCACAGGGTTTGCAAGTAGTGAAAAACTGTTTTTT.

The V gene is TRBV9, the J gene TRBJ1-4; D ambiguous. Trimming removed 4 bases at V and 0 bases at J, with 7 bases between. From germline, CDR1 is SGDLS and CDR2 YYNGEE. CDR3 length: 14 amino acids. The CDR3 DNA is TGTGCCAGCAGCTTAGACGCAACTAATGAAAAACTGTTTTTT. Its protein product is CASSLDATNEKLFF.

The chain joins TRBV4-2 to TRBJ2-7, with 10 bases matching TRBD1. Trimming cost V 3 bases and J 7 bases; bases outside gene matches: 18. The V gene's germline CDR1 is LGHNA and CDR2 YNFKEQ. This CDR3 is built from 18 residues. CDR3 bases: TGTGCCAGCAGCCAGACAGGGGGCGCATCTCTCCGGGCGGGGGAGCAGTACTTC. It specifies CASSQTGGASLRAGEQYF.

The chain is built from TRBV2 and TRBJ2-5; D is unresolved. With the DNA end fitting TRBJ2-7 better, the J assignment may be wrong. The CDR3 is 13 amino acids. Germline loops: CDR1 SNHLY, CDR2 FYNNEI. CDR3 sequence: CASSEGGSYEQYF. The CDR3, as DNA: TGTGCCAGCAGTGAAGGGGGCTCCTACGAGCAGTACTTC.

V usage is TRBV2 and J usage is TRBJ1-2, with D perhaps TRBD1 (5 bases). The CDR3 length is 12 residues. Germline values: CDR1 SNHLY, CDR2 FYNNEI. The V end lost 4 bases, the J end lost 7 bases, and 10 bases lay between the germline ends. In nucleotides, the CDR3 is TGTGCCAGCAGTGGGCAGGACACTGGCTACACCTTC. Translated: CASSGQDTGYTF.

A few counts support this clone. This chain joins TRBV10-3 and TRBJ1-5; a weak D match, TRBD1 (5 bases). Per germline, CDR1 ENHRY and CDR2 SYGVKD. This CDR3 has 14 amino acids. V was pared by 4 bases and J by 1 base, with 8 bases between. The CDR3 coding sequence is TGTGCCATCAGTGGAGGGGACAGCAATCAGCCCCAGCATTTT. Amino acids: CAISGGDSNQPQHF.

The V and J genes are TRBV7-2 and TRBJ1-4; D unresolved. The germline V gene encodes CDR1 SGHTA and CDR2 FQGNSA. V was pared by 2 bases and J by 8 bases, with 6 bases between. The CDR3 has 12 amino acids. CDR3 sequence: CASSLHSEKLFF. Written as DNA, the CDR3 is TGTGCCAGCAGCTTACATTCAGAAAAACTGTTTTTT.

This chain joins TRBV7-3 and TRBJ2-2; D is ambiguous. The CDR3 length is 15 residues. V was trimmed by 5 bases and J by 7 bases, leaving 17 bases between them. Germline V CDR1 and CDR2: SGHTA, FQGTGA. The CDR3 bases are TGTGCCAGCAGCCATGCAAGTTGGGCGAACGGGGAGCTGTTTTTT. As protein: CASSHASWANGELFF. The full variable domain, completed using reference TRBV7-3 and TRBJ2-2, is GAGVSQTPSNKVTEKGKYVELRCDPISGHTALYWYRQSLGQGPEFLIYFQGTGAADDSGLPNDRFFAVRPEGSVSTLKIQRTERGDSAVYLCASSHASWANGELFFGEGSRLTVL.